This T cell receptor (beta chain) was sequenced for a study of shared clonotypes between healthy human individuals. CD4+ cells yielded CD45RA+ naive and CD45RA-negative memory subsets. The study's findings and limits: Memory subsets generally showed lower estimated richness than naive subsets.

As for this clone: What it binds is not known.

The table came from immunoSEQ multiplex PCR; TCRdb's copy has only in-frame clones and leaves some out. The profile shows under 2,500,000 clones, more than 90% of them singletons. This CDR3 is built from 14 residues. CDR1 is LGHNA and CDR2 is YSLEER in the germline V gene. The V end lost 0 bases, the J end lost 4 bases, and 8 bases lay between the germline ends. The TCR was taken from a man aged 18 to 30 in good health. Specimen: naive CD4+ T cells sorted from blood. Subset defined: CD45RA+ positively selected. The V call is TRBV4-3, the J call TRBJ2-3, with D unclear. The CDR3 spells CASSQDALADTQYF. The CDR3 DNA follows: TGCGCCAGCAGCCAAGACGCTCTAGCAGATACGCAGTATTTT.